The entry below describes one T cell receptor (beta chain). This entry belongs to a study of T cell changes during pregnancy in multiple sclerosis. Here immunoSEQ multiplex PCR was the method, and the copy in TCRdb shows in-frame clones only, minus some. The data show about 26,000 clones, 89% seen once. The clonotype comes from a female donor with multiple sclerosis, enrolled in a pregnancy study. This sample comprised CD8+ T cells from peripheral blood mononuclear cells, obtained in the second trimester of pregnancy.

CDR3 protein: CASGPEQFF. The CDR3 bases are TGTGCCAGCGGCCCGGAGCAGTTCTTC. The V call is TRBV27, the J call TRBJ2-1; D ambiguous. Germline CDR1 MNHEY, CDR2 SMNVEV (reference sequence). Trimming pared 8 bases from V and 10 bases from J, leaving 6 bases between. The CDR3 consists of 9 residues.